This record concerns one T cell receptor beta chain sequence. Its antigen is unidentified. Via MiXCR, TCRdb re-called the 5' RACE reads, giving one row per CDR3 protein. The table shows about 330,000 distinct CDR3 sequences, with over 9% occurring only once. This entry belongs to a study of identical twins. Findings and limits, study-wide: Monozygotic twin pairs showed more out-of-frame TCR alpha sharing than models estimated. Insertion counts were lower in abundant cord blood beta clonotypes, a trend that memory repertoires did not show.

CDR3 length: 13 amino acids. The germline CDR1 and CDR2 sequences are LGHNT and FRNRAP. V shed 2 bases and J shed 2 bases, with 7 bases lying between them. The same sample was also used in a study of yellow fever vaccine responses in identical twins.

The chain employs TRBV12-5 and TRBJ2-7; D is unresolved. The clonotype originates from a young woman in good health. Sequencing used CD8+ T cells sorted from blood. The CDR3 protein is CASGLPSTYEQYF. In DNA form, the CDR3 reads TGTGCTAGTGGTTTGCCTTCAACCTACGAGCAGTACTTC.